The T cell receptor beta chain under discussion was sequenced for a study of blood T cell repertoires in COVID-19. Study context: T cells, B-cell-depleted T cells, or PBMCs provided the cDNA or gDNA that served as material.

Germline V gene sequence: CDR1 DFQATT, CDR2 SNEGSKA (reference sequence). CDR3 length: 11 amino acids. V shed 0 bases and J shed 9 bases, with 8 bases lying between them. This table comes from immunoSEQ multiplex PCR, and its TCRdb copy is limited to in-frame clones, with some not included. The sample lists under 300,000 clones; about nine tenths were seen once. The rearrangement joins TRBV20-1 to TRBJ1-2; D is uncertain. Sequences were obtained from PBMCs or T cells enriched from blood (not recorded which). This receptor was obtained from a woman aged 30 to 39 with acute COVID-19. CDR3 residues: CSARERDSYTF. DNA of the CDR3: TGCAGTGCTAGAGAGCGAGACAGCTACACCTTC.